The next 29 T cell receptor beta chains were all read from a single sample in a study of Ad26.COV2.S vaccination and SARS-CoV-2 variants. Treatment indicated: around 19 received Ad26.COV2.S at low or high dose, single or two shots; 5 received placebo; per-sample allocation not given. Samples were taken on day 63 after the first vaccine or placebo injection. Assay used: immunoSEQ multiplex PCR; TCRdb lists only in-frame clones, some missing. The sample consists of about 460,000 clones, roughly nine tenths of them appearing once. This material consisted of peripheral blood, taken in a trial of Ad26.COV2.S vaccine versus placebo. Receptors originate from a person aged 18-60 years who received the Ad26.COV2.S COVID-19 vaccine or a placebo.

This chain joins TRBV11-3 and TRBJ2-3; no reliable D call. The CDR3 loop spans 14 amino acids. Looked up from germline, CDR1 is SGHNT and CDR2 is YENEEA. V lost 1 base, J lost 5 bases, and 10 bases lay in between. The CDR3 loop is CASSLGHTEDTQYF. The CDR3 DNA follows: TGTGCCAGCAGCTTAGGCCACACGGAAGATACGCAGTATTTT.

This rearrangement joins TRBV30 to TRBJ1-6; no clear D. CDR3 length: 13 residues. Germline V gene lookup returns CDR1 GTSNPN and CDR2 SVGIG (reference sequence). Trimming cost V 4 bases and J 7 bases, with 11 bases left between them. The CDR3 nucleotides read TGTGCCTGGACGTCGGATACCAATTCACCCCTCCACTTT. Its protein is CAWTSDTNSPLHF.

The chain employs TRBV10-2 and TRBJ1-2; 8 bases agree with TRBD1. CDR1 is WSHSY and CDR2 is SAAADI in the germline V gene. This CDR3 has 12 residues. V trimming: 6 bases; J trimming: 8 bases; junction bases outside the gene matches: 5. The CDR3 DNA is TGCGCCAGCAGCAGACAGGGGAGCGGCTACACCTTC. Its translation: CASSRQGSGYTF.

The chain is built from TRBV29-1 and TRBJ1-4; D may be TRBD1 (5 bases). Trimming pared 7 bases from V and 8 bases from J, leaving 11 bases between. Germline V lookup: CDR1 SQVTM, CDR2 ANQGSEA. The CDR3 has 11 amino acids. The CDR3 coding sequence is TGCAGCGGCAGGGAGGGCGAAAAACTGTTTTTT. This encodes CSGREGEKLFF.

The rearrangement uses TRBV30 and TRBJ2-4, with 10 bases matching TRBD2. Germline trimming cut 0 bases from V and 8 bases from J; bases unmatched to any gene: 4. Germline V gene lookup returns CDR1 GTSNPN and CDR2 SVGIG (reference sequence). This CDR3 region has 14 residues. DNA for the CDR3: TGTGCCTGGAGTGTAAACCTAGCGGGAGACATTCAGTACTTC. Encoded protein: CAWSVNLAGDIQYF.

This clone was detected only once. The chain combines TRBV4-1 with TRBJ2-1, with D perhaps being TRBD1 or TRBD2 (7 bases each). The germline gives CDR1 MGHRA, CDR2 YSYEKL. V lost 0 bases and J 2 bases, leaving 23 bases between the germline ends. This CDR3 region has 20 residues. CDR3 protein: CASSQETSGGRGIAYNEQFF. For the CDR3, the DNA is TGCGCCAGCAGCCAAGAAACCTCAGGGGGGCGGGGGATCGCCTACAATGAGCAGTTCTTC.

V gene TRBV28 combines with J gene TRBJ2-3; 9 bases are shared with TRBD1. J lost 2 bases, V lost 2 bases, and 11 bases had no gene match. Germline V gene sequence: CDR1 MDHEN, CDR2 SYDVKM. There are 18 residues in the CDR3. The CDR3 protein is CASSLDRQTGGNTDTQYF. The CDR3 region has the DNA TGTGCCAGCAGTTTAGACCGCCAGACAGGGGGGAACACAGATACGCAGTATTTT.

The sample holds one count of this clone. The chain combines TRBV5-1 with TRBJ1-1, with 9 bases that match TRBD1. This CDR3 contains 16 residues. The V segment lost 4 bases and the J segment 2 bases; nucleotides outside the gene matches: 9. Germline lookup yields CDR1 SGHRS and CDR2 YFSETQ. Here the CDR3 DNA reads TGCGCCAGCAGCCAAGGACAGGGGAAGGGAAACACTGAAGCTTTCTTT. Its translation: CASSQGQGKGNTEAFF.

This clone was picked up a small number of times. The chain has TRBV7-2 and TRBJ1-5; maybe TRBD1 (6 bases). Between the trimmed V and J ends, which lost 1 base and 6 bases, there was a span of 13 bases. The CDR3 is 15 residues long. In germline, CDR1 is SGHTA, CDR2 FQGNSA. The CDR3 loop is CASSLGRGRAQPQHF. CDR3 DNA: TGTGCCAGCAGCTTAGGGCGGGGGCGTGCTCAGCCCCAGCATTTT. Full variable domain (outside the CDR3, taken from reference TRBV7-2 and TRBJ1-5): GAGVSQSPSNKVTEKGKDVELRCDPISGHTALYWYRQSLGQGLEFLIYFQGNSAPDKSGLPSDRFSAERTGGSVSTLTIQRTQQEDSAVYLCASSLGRGRAQPQHFGDGTRLSIL.

The chain joins TRBV19 to TRBJ1-2; possibly TRBD1 for D (6 bases). V was clipped by 5 bases and J by 7 bases, with 17 bases between them. Per germline, CDR1 LNHDA and CDR2 SQIVND (reference sequence). CDR3 length: 14 amino acids. The CDR3 nucleotides are TGTGCCAGTAGTCCCGAACGACAGGTCCCTGGCTACACCTTC. It is translated as CASSPERQVPGYTF. Combining the CDR3 with reference TRBV19 and TRBJ1-2 gives the whole variable domain DGGITQSPKYLFRKEGQNVTLSCEQNLNHDAMYWYRQDPGQGLRLIYYSQIVNDFQKGDIAEGYSVSREKKESFPLTVTSAQKNPTAFYLCASSPERQVPGYTFGSGTRLTVV.

This clone was recorded a few times. Other DNA sequences from this sample encode an identical CDR3 as well. The chain recombines TRBV27 with TRBJ1-5, with D unclear. Per germline, CDR1 MNHEY and CDR2 SMNVEV (reference sequence). This CDR3 contains 13 residues. V lost 2 bases and J 4 bases, leaving 6 bases between the germline ends. DNA for the CDR3: TGTGCCAGCAGTTTAGGGCGGAATCAGCCCCAGCATTTT. Its translation: CASSLGRNQPQHF.

CDR3 DNA sequence: TGCAGCGTTGTAGGGGCCCCTGGCTACACCTTC. Protein product: CSVVGAPGYTF. The chain recombines TRBV29-1 with TRBJ1-2, with D perhaps TRBD1 (5 bases). The V gene lost 4 bases and the J gene lost 7 bases, with 10 bases spanning the gap. CDR3 size: 11 residues. The germline gives CDR1 SQVTM, CDR2 ANQGSEA. Full variable domain (outside the CDR3, taken from reference TRBV29-1 and TRBJ1-2): SAVISQKPSRDICQRGTSLTIQCQVDSQVTMMFWYRQQPGQSLTLIATANQGSEATYESGFVIDKFPISRPNLTFSTLTVSNMSPEDSSIYLCSVVGAPGYTFGSGTRLTVV.

Only a few counts were recorded for this clone. The chain couples TRBV7-2 to TRBJ1-1, with 7 bases that match TRBD1. Germline V CDR1 and CDR2: SGHTA, FQGNSA. J lost 0 bases, V lost 2 bases, and 6 bases had no gene match. The CDR3 is 16 residues long. In nucleotides, the CDR3 is TGTGCCAGCAGCTTACATACCGGGACAGTGAACACTGAAGCTTTCTTT. This codes for CASSLHTGTVNTEAFF.

The chain links TRBV5-1 to TRBJ1-2, with D possibly TRBD1 on 6 matching bases. The CDR3 loop spans 14 amino acids. Germline V gene data show CDR1 as SGHRS and CDR2 as YFSETQ. Trimming took 2 bases from V and 4 from J, leaving 12 bases between them. The DNA of the CDR3 is TGCGCCAGCAGCTTTCTGGGGGCAGGCTATGGCTACACCTTC. This encodes CASSFLGAGYGYTF.

J is TRBJ2-1 and V is TRBV5-4; D may match TRBD1 or TRBD2 (5 bases each). CDR1 SGHNT and CDR2 YYREEE come from the germline V gene (reference sequence). The length of the CDR3 is 13 residues. The V and J ends lost 3 bases and 6 bases respectively, with 10 bases between them. The CDR3 bases are TGTGCCAGCAGCTCGGGACCTCTCAATGAGCAGTTCTTC. Translation gives CASSSGPLNEQFF.

The V and J genes are TRBV10-3 and TRBJ1-2; perhaps TRBD1 as D (5 bases). This CDR3 contains 18 residues. Germline V CDR1 and CDR2: ENHRY, SYGVKD. V was trimmed by 0 bases and J by 2 bases, leaving 19 bases between them. As DNA, the CDR3 is TGTGCCATCAGTGAGTCGGAAGGGGTCTTCCAATTAAACTATGGCTACACCTTC. Translating it yields CAISESEGVFQLNYGYTF.

V and J are TRBV6-1 and TRBJ1-5, with no clear D. The V end lost 2 bases, the J end lost 1 base, and 6 bases lay between the germline ends. The CDR3 has 14 amino acids. The germline V gene has CDR1 MNHNS and CDR2 SASEGT. The CDR3 nucleotides are TGTGCCAGCAGTGAATTGGGCAGCAATCAGCCCCAGCATTTT. Its protein product is CASSELGSNQPQHF.

The chain employs TRBV24-1 and TRBJ2-2, with a tentative D call TRBD1 (6 bases). Per the germline V gene, CDR1 is KGHDR and CDR2 is SFDVKD. Trimming took 4 bases from V and 5 from J, leaving 13 bases between them. This CDR3 is 15 amino acids long. The CDR3: CATSDPRDITGELFF. The CDR3 nucleotides are TGTGCCACCAGTGACCCCCGGGACATAACCGGGGAGCTGTTTTTT.

This chain joins TRBV7-2 and TRBJ2-1; 10 nucleotides agree with TRBD1. This CDR3 comprises 15 residues. V gave up 4 bases and J gave up 7 bases; unmatched junction bases: 7. Germline assignment: CDR1 SGHTA and CDR2 FQGNSA. CDR3: CASSSQPGQGNEQFF. CDR3 bases: TGTGCCAGCAGCTCACAACCGGGACAGGGGAATGAGCAGTTCTTC. Full variable domain (remainder filled in from reference TRBV7-2 and TRBJ2-1): GAGVSQSPSNKVTEKGKDVELRCDPISGHTALYWYRQSLGQGLEFLIYFQGNSAPDKSGLPSDRFSAERTGGSVSTLTIQRTQQEDSAVYLCASSSQPGQGNEQFFGPGTRLTVL.

V gene TRBV19 combines with J gene TRBJ1-1, with no clear D. Trimming stripped 5 bases from V and 4 bases from J, with 20 bases between. The CDR3 sequence is 16 residues long. The germline CDR1 and CDR2 sequences are LNHDA and SQIVND (reference sequence). DNA of the CDR3: TGTGCCAGTAGTCCACTTATCGATAGGGAGGGCACTGAAGCTTTCTTT. Translating gives CASSPLIDREGTEAFF.

The V call is TRBV28, the J call TRBJ1-4; D remains ambiguous. The V end lost 5 bases, the J end lost 10 bases, and 11 bases lay between the germline ends. This CDR3 has 12 residues. CDR1 and CDR2 (germline): MDHEN, SYDVKM. The CDR3 protein is CASSTPGLKLFF. The CDR3 coding sequence is TGTGCCAGCAGTACCCCCGGACTAAAACTGTTTTTT.

In this sample, this clone turned up once. The chain combines TRBV5-8 with TRBJ1-4; 8 bases fit TRBD1. V dropped 4 bases and J dropped 6; count of bases not matched to a gene: 5. Germline assignment: CDR1 SGHTS and CDR2 YDEGEE. The CDR3 spans 14 residues. The CDR3 sequence: CASSPGQGYEKLFF. The CDR3 nucleotides read TGTGCCAGCAGCCCTGGACAGGGCTATGAAAAACTGTTTTTT.

The chain combines TRBV2 with TRBJ2-3, with TRBD2 matching 7 bases. This CDR3 has 16 residues. Germline-derived CDR1 and CDR2 are SNHLY and FYNNEI. Trimming at V came to 0 bases and at J to 2 bases, leaving 5 bases not matched to a gene. The CDR3 nucleotides are TGTGCCAGCAGTGAAGCGAGACTAGCTTCCACAGATACGCAGTATTTT. It codes for CASSEARLASTDTQYF. The variable domain in full, with the rest retrieved from reference TRBV2 and TRBJ2-3, is EPEVTQTPSHQVTQMGQEVILRCVPISNHLYFYWYRQILGQKVEFLVSFYNNEISEKSEIFDDQFSVERPDGSNFTLKIRSTKLEDSAMYFCASSEARLASTDTQYFGPGTRLTVL.

The chain has TRBV6-2 or TRBV6-3 and TRBJ1-5, with D possibly matching TRBD1 (5 bases). With 0 bases removed from V and 1 base from J, the gap between germline ends came to 13 bases. This CDR3 comprises 17 residues. Germline-derived CDR1 and CDR2 are MNHEY and SVGEGT. The CDR3 bases are TGTGCCAGCAGTTACTCGGCCGGGCGGGGGAGCAATCAGCCCCAGCATTTT. This gives the protein CASSYSAGRGSNQPQHF.

The chain uses TRBV7-9 and TRBJ2-5, with D perhaps being TRBD1 or TRBD2 (6 bases each). V was pared by 2 bases and J by 4 bases, with 8 bases between. Germline CDR1 is SEHNR and CDR2 is FQNEAQ (reference sequence). CDR3 length: 13 residues. CDR3 nucleotides: TGTGCCAGCAGCTTACCGGGGGCAGAGACCCAGTACTTC. This codes for CASSLPGAETQYF.

DNA for the CDR3: TGTGCCAGTGCTACGACAGTACTCCACGAGCAGTACTTC. Encoded protein: CASATTVLHEQYF. The gene calls are TRBV19 and TRBJ2-7; D may be TRBD1 (5 bases). This CDR3 region has 13 residues. The ends were cut back, 8 bases at V and 5 bases at J, with 16 bases in the middle. Germline-derived CDR1 and CDR2 are LNHDA and SQIVND (reference sequence).

V usage is TRBV7-9 and J usage is TRBJ2-3; the match to TRBD2 covers 7 bases. The CDR3 length is 16 residues. The V gene's germline CDR1 is SEHNR and CDR2 FQNEAQ (reference sequence). Trimming at V came to 5 bases and at J to 1 base, leaving 9 bases not matched to a gene. CDR3 sequence reads: CASSTRLATRTDTQYF. In DNA form, the CDR3 reads TGTGCCAGCAGCACTAGACTAGCTACACGCACAGATACGCAGTATTTT. Full variable domain (rest looked up from reference TRBV7-9 and TRBJ2-3): DTGVSQNPRHKITKRGQNVTFRCDPISEHNRLYWYRQTLGQGPEFLTYFQNEAQLEKSRLLSDRFSAERPKGSFSTLEIQRTEQGDSAMYLCASSTRLATRTDTQYFGPGTRLTVL.

The chain carries TRBV3-1 (or the pseudogene TRBV3-2) and TRBJ1-5, with D unresolved. V was pared by 1 base and J by 3 bases, with 10 bases between. Germline-derived CDR1 and CDR2 are LGHDT and YNNKEL (reference sequence). CDR3 length: 15 residues. The DNA for the CDR3 is TGTGCCAGCAGCCAAGGGATCCAGTCCAATCAGCCCCAGCATTTT. Encoded protein: CASSQGIQSNQPQHF.

The genes are TRBV11-2 and TRBJ1-1; D gene uncertain. CDR1 SGHAT and CDR2 FQNNGV come from the germline V gene. The CDR3 is 14 amino acids. Between the trimmed V and J ends, which lost 1 base and 1 base, there was a span of 7 bases. In DNA, the CDR3 is TGTGCCAGCAGCTTAGCTGGGTGGAACACTGAAGCTTTCTTT. Encoded protein: CASSLAGWNTEAFF.